Listed here are 7 T cell receptor beta chains from one sample, sequenced in a study of PD-1 blockade in classical Hodgkin lymphoma. Using immunoSEQ multiplex PCR, the repertoire was profiled, and TCRdb retains in-frame clones only, with some absent. The repertoire holds approximately 26,000 clones, 65% to 80% seen once, with about 8% in the top ten. Every one of the patients relapsed after autologous stem cell transplantation (brentuximab vedotin exposure was variable). The starting material was peripheral blood mononuclear cells (PBMCs), obtained before the second cycle of nivolumab. The receptors originated from a human donor with classical Hodgkin lymphoma.

This clone was recorded only once. V and J are TRBV7-6 and TRBJ1-1; 7 nucleotides align to TRBD1. J was trimmed by 3 bases and V by 2 bases; bases with no gene match: 6. Germline V lookup: CDR1 SGHVS, CDR2 FNYEAQ. CDR3 length: 15 amino acids. This chain's CDR3 is CASSLSVRGDTEAFF. Here the CDR3 DNA reads TGTGCCAGCAGCTTAAGCGTCAGGGGGGACACTGAAGCTTTCTTT. The complete variable domain, with remaining parts taken from reference TRBV7-6 and TRBJ1-1, reads GAGVSQSPRYKVTKRGQDVALRCDPISGHVSLYWYRQALGQGPEFLTYFNYEAQQDKSGLPNDRFSAERPEGSISTLTIQRTEQRDSAMYRCASSLSVRGDTEAFFGQGTRLTVV.

This rearrangement joins TRBV11-2 to TRBJ2-7; D call uncertain. The CDR3 consists of 14 residues. Germline values: CDR1 SGHAT, CDR2 FQNNGV. Trimming stripped 5 bases from V and 5 bases from J, with 16 bases between. CDR3: CASSPGIGPDEQYF. The CDR3, as DNA: TGTGCCAGCAGCCCTGGGATTGGTCCCGACGAGCAGTACTTC.

This rearrangement joins TRBV29-1 to TRBJ2-2; 8 bases match TRBD1. J was trimmed by 5 bases and V by 7 bases; bases with no gene match: 6. The CDR3 totals 13 residues. CDR1 is SQVTM and CDR2 is ANQGSEA in the germline V gene. Here the CDR3 DNA reads TGCAGCGCCAGGGGGCGAGAAACCGGGGAGCTGTTTTTT. Translated, it gives CSARGRETGELFF.

A single count supports this clone. The rearrangement uses TRBV5-1 and TRBJ2-7; D remains ambiguous. The ends were cut back, 0 bases at V and 0 bases at J, with 10 bases in the middle. The CDR3 consists of 15 residues. Germline V gene sequence: CDR1 SGHRS, CDR2 YFSETQ. The CDR3 bases are TGCGCCAGCAGCTTGGTCCCTGACACCTCCTACGAGCAGTACTTC. This gives the protein CASSLVPDTSYEQYF.

The CDR3: CASSPDTDTQYF. Here the CDR3 DNA reads TGTGCCAGCAGCCCGGACACGGATACGCAGTATTTT. V and J are TRBV7-8 and TRBJ2-3, with a possible D match to TRBD1 (5 bases). The CDR3 is 12 amino acids. V shed 5 bases and J shed 6 bases, with 9 bases lying between them. The germline V gene has CDR1 SGHVS and CDR2 FQNEAQ.

The gene calls are TRBV4-2 and TRBJ2-2; D unclear. The V and J ends lost 3 bases and 4 bases respectively, with 9 bases between them. The CDR3 consists of 14 residues. The germline V gene has CDR1 LGHNA and CDR2 YNFKEQ. The CDR3 sequence is CASSQRPGTGELFF. CDR3 in DNA: TGTGCCAGCAGCCAGCGGCCGGGCACCGGGGAGCTGTTTTTT.

Written as DNA, the CDR3 is TGTGCCAGCACCTCCAAGCGGGAGGGCCTAGTATATACGCAGTATTTT. Its translation is CASTSKREGLVYTQYF. V and J are TRBV7-3 and TRBJ2-3; 10 positions match TRBD2. Trimming removed 7 bases from V and 7 bases from J; junction bases left unmatched: 14. Germline lookup yields CDR1 SGHTA and CDR2 FQGTGA. This CDR3 is built from 16 residues.